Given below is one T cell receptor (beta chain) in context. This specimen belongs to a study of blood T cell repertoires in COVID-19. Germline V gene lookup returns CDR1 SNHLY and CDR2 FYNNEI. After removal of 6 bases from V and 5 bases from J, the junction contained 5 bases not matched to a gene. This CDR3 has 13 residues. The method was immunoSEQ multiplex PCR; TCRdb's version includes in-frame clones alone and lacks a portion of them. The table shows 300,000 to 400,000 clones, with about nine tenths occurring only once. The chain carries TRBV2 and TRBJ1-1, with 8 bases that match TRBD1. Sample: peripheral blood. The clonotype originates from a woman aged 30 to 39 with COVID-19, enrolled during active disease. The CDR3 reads CASSPQGGTEAFF. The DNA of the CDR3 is TGTGCCAGCAGCCCACAGGGGGGTACTGAAGCTTTCTTT.